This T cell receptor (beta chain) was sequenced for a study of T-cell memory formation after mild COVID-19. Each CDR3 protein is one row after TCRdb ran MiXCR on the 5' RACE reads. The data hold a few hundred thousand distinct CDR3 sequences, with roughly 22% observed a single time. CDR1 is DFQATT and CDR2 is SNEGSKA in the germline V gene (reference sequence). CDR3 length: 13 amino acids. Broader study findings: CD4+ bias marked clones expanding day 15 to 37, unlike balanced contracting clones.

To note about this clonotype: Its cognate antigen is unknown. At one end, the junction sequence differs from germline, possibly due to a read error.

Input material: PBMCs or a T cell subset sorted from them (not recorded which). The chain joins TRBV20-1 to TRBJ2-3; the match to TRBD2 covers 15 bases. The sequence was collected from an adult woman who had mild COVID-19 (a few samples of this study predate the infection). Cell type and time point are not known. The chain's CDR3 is CSASGLAGGAPPF. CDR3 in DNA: TGCAGTGCTTCGGGACTAGCGGGGGGAGCTCCCCCTTTT.